These 23 T cell receptor beta chains originate from one sample sequenced in a study of T cells and copy number aberrations in small-cell lung cancer. The assay was immunoSEQ multiplex PCR, and TCRdb's table has in-frame clones only and misses some. Seen here are about 2,500 clones, less than 85% observed once, and the top ten hold about a tenth. The specimen sequenced was normal tissue next to the tumor. The receptor set was obtained from a man aged 55 to 70 with small cell lung cancer.

The CDR3 coding sequence is TGTGCCAGCAGGCCCCCACAGAACACCGGGGAGCTGTTTTTT. This encodes CASRPPQNTGELFF. The chain combines TRBV6-5 with TRBJ2-2; D is unresolved. From germline, CDR1 is MNHEY and CDR2 SVGAGI. Trimming left V 6 bases short and J 1 base short, with 9 bases between. The CDR3 covers 14 residues.

This rearrangement joins TRBV20-1 to TRBJ2-2; no firm D call. The CDR3 is made up of 11 amino acids. The germline CDR1 and CDR2 sequences are DFQATT and SNEGSKA (reference sequence). V gave up 1 base and J gave up 7 bases, with 4 bases separating them. The DNA of the CDR3 is TGCAGTGCTAGAGCCATCGGGGAGCTGTTTTTT. Protein sequence: CSARAIGELFF.

The gene calls are TRBV25-1 and TRBJ2-1, with D perhaps TRBD2 (5 bases). Germline CDR1 reads MGHDK; CDR2 reads SYGVNS. The CDR3 is 14 residues long. V was pared by 3 bases and J by 9 bases, with 15 bases between. This CDR3 is CASSDFGTRGEQFF. CDR3 bases: TGTGCCAGCAGTGATTTCGGTACACGGGGTGAGCAGTTCTTC.

This chain links TRBV27 with TRBJ2-3, with D perhaps TRBD2 (5 bases). The CDR3 runs 15 residues. The germline CDR1 and CDR2 sequences are MNHEY and SMNVEV (reference sequence). The V gene lost 4 bases and the J gene lost 5 bases, with 16 bases spanning the gap. This CDR3 reads CASSSNYGLLDTQYF. CDR3 coding DNA: TGTGCCAGCAGTTCCAATTACGGACTCTTAGATACGCAGTATTTT.

V and J are TRBV4-1 and TRBJ1-1; D gene ambiguous. This CDR3 contains 16 residues. Trimming stripped 0 bases from V and 3 bases from J, with 14 bases between. Germline V gene data show CDR1 as MGHRA and CDR2 as YSYEKL. In DNA, the CDR3 is TGCGCCAGCAGCCAAGACCCGTACTCAAGCTACACTGAAGCTTTCTTT. Its translation: CASSQDPYSSYTEAFF.

The CDR3 here is CASSESAGAGNEQFF. CDR3 in DNA: TGCGCCAGCAGTGAGTCGGCGGGAGCGGGCAATGAGCAGTTCTTC. The chain joins TRBV10-1 to TRBJ2-1, with 7 bases matching TRBD2. The CDR3 totals 15 residues. Germline V gene lookup returns CDR1 WNHNN and CDR2 SYGVQD (reference sequence). The trim removed 0 bases at V and 6 bases at J, leaving 5 bases unmatched.

This clone was found a few times. Other DNA sequences of this sample code for an identical CDR3. The chain employs TRBV14 and TRBJ1-2; possible D gene TRBD1, 5 bases. CDR1 is SGHDN, CDR2 FVKESK, per germline. The ends were cut back, 4 bases at V and 4 bases at J, with 10 bases in the middle. The CDR3 spans 13 residues. The CDR3 is CASSLRQSYGYTF. CDR3 nucleotide sequence: TGTGCCAGCAGCCTAAGACAGAGCTATGGCTACACCTTC.

This clone has more than one count but fewer than ten. This chain links TRBV28 with TRBJ2-1; D might be TRBD1 (6 bases). Germline V gene data show CDR1 as MDHEN and CDR2 as SYDVKM. Trimming left V 6 bases short and J 0 bases short, with 15 bases between. The length of the CDR3 is 16 residues. The CDR3 bases are TGTGCCAGCAGCACCGGACAGTTCAGCTCCTACAATGAGCAGTTCTTC. Protein sequence: CASSTGQFSSYNEQFF.

V usage is TRBV7-9 and J usage is TRBJ1-4, with D possibly TRBD1 on 5 matching bases. The germline V gene has CDR1 SEHNR and CDR2 FQNEAQ (reference sequence). V lost 1 base and J lost 9, with 18 bases in between. The CDR3 is 16 amino acids. CDR3 region: CASSLVGQANSKKLFF. In DNA form, the CDR3 reads TGTGCCAGCAGCTTAGTGGGGCAGGCCAATTCTAAAAAACTGTTTTTT.

The V call is TRBV6-5, the J call TRBJ1-1; tentatively, D is TRBD1 (5 bases). This CDR3 contains 13 residues. Per the germline V gene, CDR1 is MNHEY and CDR2 is SVGAGI. V gave up 6 bases and J gave up 5 bases, with 13 bases separating them. The DNA for the CDR3 is TGTGCCAGCAGCTGGGCGGGGGGAACTGAAGCTTTCTTT. It encodes CASSWAGGTEAFF.

This chain joins TRBV28 and TRBJ2-7, with 10 bases identical to TRBD1. Germline lookup yields CDR1 MDHEN and CDR2 SYDVKM. The CDR3 covers 15 residues. V shed 6 bases and J 4 bases; nucleotides not matched to a gene: 9. CDR3 nucleotides: TGTGCCAGCAGGACGACAGGGGGCGCGGGGTACGAGCAGTACTTC. Its translation: CASRTTGGAGYEQYF.

The rearrangement links TRBV5-4 to TRBJ2-1; D may be TRBD2 (5 bases). The CDR3 runs 14 residues. Germline V gene data show CDR1 as SGHNT and CDR2 as YYREEE (reference sequence). V was clipped by 4 bases and J by 5 bases, with 13 bases between them. The CDR3 spells CASSTDWANNEQFF. CDR3 DNA: TGTGCCAGCAGCACGGACTGGGCGAACAATGAGCAGTTCTTC.

This clone was picked up a small number of times. The sample holds other DNA sequences that translate to the same CDR3. V is TRBV4-1 and J is TRBJ1-1; D unresolved. This CDR3 region has 14 residues. CDR1 is MGHRA, CDR2 YSYEKL, per germline. V lost 0 bases and J lost 0, with 5 bases in between. The chain's CDR3 is CASSQESLNTEAFF. In DNA form, the CDR3 reads TGCGCCAGCAGCCAAGAATCGCTGAACACTGAAGCTTTCTTT.

This clone showed up just a few times. The chain uses TRBV6-1 and TRBJ1-2, with TRBD1 identical over 7 bases. Germline values: CDR1 MNHNS, CDR2 SASEGT. CDR3 length: 14 amino acids. Losses at the gene ends were 5 bases for V and 6 bases for J; bases not matched to a gene: 9. The chain's CDR3 is CASSSPGTVDGYTF. The CDR3 DNA reads TGTGCCAGCAGTTCACCTGGGACAGTGGATGGCTACACCTTC.

The rearrangement links TRBV7-2 to TRBJ1-1, with D hard to call. CDR1 and CDR2 (germline): SGHTA, FQGNSA. Trimming stripped 0 bases from V and 5 bases from J, with 16 bases between. The CDR3 covers 16 residues. CDR3 DNA: TGTGCCAGCAGCTTAGCCATCACCCTTTTTGGGACTGAAGCTTTCTTT. Its protein product is CASSLAITLFGTEAFF.

A remark on this clone: Since a much larger clone is just one base distant, this may be a read error. The same CDR3 can be traced to other DNA sequences in this sample. V gene TRBV6-1 combines with J gene TRBJ1-1; 10 positions agree with TRBD1. CDR1 MNHNS and CDR2 SASEGT come from the germline V gene. CDR3 length: 15 residues. CDR3 bases: TGTGCCAGCAGTGAAGCGACAGGGGGCACCACTGAAGCTTTTTTT. Protein sequence: CASSEATGGTTEAFF.

The V and J genes are TRBV30 and TRBJ2-6; no definite D call. Germline-derived CDR1 and CDR2 are GTSNPN and SVGIG (reference sequence). This CDR3 is 13 amino acids long. Trimming removed 7 bases at V and 0 bases at J, with 7 bases between. CDR3 sequence: CAFHYSGANVLTF. CDR3 DNA sequence: TGTGCCTTCCATTACTCTGGGGCCAACGTCCTGACTTTC.

The CDR3 DNA is TGTGCCAGCAGTGCGGCTTGGGGCGGCGAGCAGTACTTC. Translation gives CASSAAWGGEQYF. The chain combines TRBV6-5 with TRBJ2-7; a possible D gene is TRBD1 (5 bases). The germline V gene encodes CDR1 MNHEY and CDR2 SVGAGI. This CDR3 has 13 amino acids. V was pared by 5 bases and J by 6 bases, with 14 bases between.

The V gene is TRBV19, the J gene TRBJ1-5; D is unclear. CDR1 and CDR2 (germline): LNHDA, SQIVND (reference sequence). With 1 base removed from V and 3 bases from J, the gap between germline ends came to 10 bases. This CDR3 has 15 amino acids. The chain's CDR3 is CASSIGHGANQPQHF. The CDR3 DNA sequence: TGTGCCAGTAGTATAGGACATGGAGCCAATCAGCCCCAGCATTTT.

This chain connects TRBV5-1 to TRBJ2-3, with 7 positions matching TRBD2. The CDR3 loop spans 15 amino acids. Looked up from germline, CDR1 is SGHRS and CDR2 is YFSETQ. Trimming at V came to 3 bases and at J to 2 bases, leaving 6 bases not matched to a gene. The chain's CDR3 is CASSSGEGPTDTQYF. The CDR3 DNA follows: TGCGCCAGCAGCTCGGGGGAGGGCCCCACAGATACGCAGTATTTT.

This clone was counted between two and nine times. The rearrangement links TRBV7-9 to TRBJ2-7; the D gene is possibly TRBD1 (5 bases). This CDR3 spans 12 amino acids. V lost 6 bases to trimming and J lost 3 bases, with 9 bases between them. The germline V gene encodes CDR1 SEHNR and CDR2 FQNEAQ (reference sequence). CDR3 loop: CASSAGLYEQYF. For the CDR3, the DNA is TGTGCCAGCAGTGCAGGGCTCTACGAGCAGTACTTC.

The chain joins TRBV4-1 to TRBJ2-1, with D tentatively TRBD2 (10 bases). The germline CDR1 and CDR2 sequences are MGHRA and YSYEKL. V was clipped by 1 base and J by 9 bases, with 28 bases between them. This CDR3 contains 19 residues. The CDR3 nucleotides read TGCGCCAGCAGCCAAGCAACAGGGGGCCGACTAGCGGGCTTAGGTGAGCAGTTCTTC. Translated, it gives CASSQATGGRLAGLGEQFF.

This chain joins TRBV18 and TRBJ1-1; possibly TRBD1 for D (5 bases). Trimming removed 5 bases at V and 0 bases at J, with 16 bases between. This CDR3 comprises 16 residues. The V gene's germline CDR1 is KGHSH and CDR2 LQKENI. CDR3 in DNA: TGTGCCAGCTCATCCACGACAGAGACCATGAACACTGAAGCTTTCTTT. It translates to CASSSTTETMNTEAFF.